The 32 T cell receptor beta chains in this list originate from one sample, sequenced in a study of blood T cells in healthy people across ages. Sample-barcoded 5' priming and a J-beta primer mix drove a second PCR of about 7 to 11 cycles. TCRdb reprocessed the 5' RACE reads via MiXCR and lists one record per CDR3 protein. The sample carries around 1,900,000 distinct CDR3 sequences, more than 35% recorded once. Sequencing was carried out using blood. The source of these receptors is a human donor in good health.

The chain joins TRBV12-3 or TRBV12-4 to TRBJ2-7; D gene ambiguous. The CDR3 has 14 amino acids. Trimming left V 1 base short and J 0 bases short, with 7 bases between. The CDR3 region is CASSLGSVSYEQYF. CDR3 DNA: TGTGCCAGCAGTTTAGGGTCAGTCTCCTACGAGCAGTACTTC.

This clonotype occurred a few times. The chain is built from TRBV2 and TRBJ1-1; the match to TRBD1 covers 8 bases. In germline, CDR1 is SNHLY, CDR2 FYNNEI. The CDR3 consists of 13 residues. Trimming at V came to 6 bases and at J to 3 bases, leaving 3 bases not matched to a gene. The CDR3 DNA reads as TGTGCCAGCAGGAAGACAGGGGACACTGAAGCTTTCTTT. This sequence encodes CASRKTGDTEAFF.

The rearrangement joins TRBV5-1 to TRBJ2-1; 8 bases map to TRBD2. Per germline, CDR1 SGHRS and CDR2 YFSETQ. There are 16 residues in the CDR3. The junction had 5 bases not matched to a gene; V was cut back by 0 bases and J by 3 bases. CDR3 residues: CASSLEARGVYNEQFF. Here the CDR3 DNA reads TGCGCCAGCAGCTTGGAGGCGCGGGGGGTCTACAATGAGCAGTTCTTC.

In its sample, this clonotype was seen a few times. The rearrangement links TRBV6-5 to TRBJ1-2; D call uncertain. V lost 5 bases, J lost 4 bases, and 14 bases lay in between. Germline CDR1 reads MNHEY; CDR2 reads SVGAGI. The CDR3 is 14 amino acids. The CDR3 is CASSQAESIYGYTF. CDR3 nucleotides: TGTGCCAGCAGTCAGGCGGAGAGCATCTATGGCTACACCTTC.

This clonotype was found once. The V and J genes are TRBV6-1 and TRBJ2-4; perhaps D is TRBD1 or TRBD2 (6 bases each). The J call is in doubt because the DNA end fits TRBJ2-5 better. The CDR3 contains 18 residues. Germline V gives CDR1 MNHNS, CDR2 SASEGT. CDR3 protein: CASSRGFGGWKGGETQYF. CDR3 sequence (DNA): TGTGCCAGCAGTCGAGGGTTTGGGGGGTGGAAGGGGGGTGAGACCCAGTACTTC.

A remark on this clonotype: A much bigger clone sits one base away, suggesting this may be a read error. The DNA for the CDR3 is TGCAGCGTGGGGCAGAGGGCTCATGGCTACACCTTC. Protein sequence: CSVGQRAHGYTF. J is TRBJ1-2 and V is TRBV29-1, with D possibly matching TRBD1 (5 bases). Per germline, CDR1 SQVTM and CDR2 ANQGSEA. The CDR3 runs to 12 residues. The germline V and J ends were trimmed by 6 bases and 6 bases, with 14 bases remaining between them.

The chain combines TRBV4-1 with TRBJ1-3, with D hard to call. Deletions cut 0 bases from V and 8 bases from J, with 8 bases between. Germline CDR1 and CDR2: MGHRA and YSYEKL. This CDR3 comprises 13 residues. This chain's CDR3 is CASSQDRKDTIYF. The CDR3 DNA is TGCGCCAGCAGCCAAGACAGGAAGGACACCATATATTTT.

The chain employs TRBV27 and TRBJ2-5, with 7 positions matching TRBD2. Germline CDR1 reads MNHEY; CDR2 reads SMNVEV (reference sequence). CDR3 length: 14 amino acids. The V and J ends lost 5 bases and 5 bases, in that order; junction bases with no gene match: 8. The CDR3 reads CASSRRVGGETQYF. The CDR3 DNA reads TGTGCCAGCAGTAGGCGAGTCGGGGGGGAGACCCAGTACTTC.

There are many counts of this clonotype. The rearrangement links TRBV29-1 to TRBJ2-6; D is possibly TRBD2 (5 bases). CDR1 SQVTM and CDR2 ANQGSEA come from the germline V gene. There are 14 residues in the CDR3. V was shortened by 4 bases and J by 2 bases, with 9 bases between the two germline ends. CDR3 DNA sequence: TGCAGCGTTGTGGAGGTCCCTGGGGCCAACGTCCTGACTTTC. Translation gives CSVVEVPGANVLTF.

This sequence joins TRBV7-2 and TRBJ2-1, with TRBD2 matching over 11 bases. Germline CDR1 is SGHTA and CDR2 is FQGNSA. V gave up 0 bases and J gave up 2 bases; unmatched junction bases: 3. The CDR3 spans 17 residues. The CDR3 protein is CASSLAYSGGAYNEQFF. CDR3 in DNA: TGTGCCAGCAGCTTAGCCTATAGCGGGGGGGCCTACAATGAGCAGTTCTTC.

The V and J genes are TRBV7-2 and TRBJ2-5; perhaps TRBD1 as D (6 bases). Trimming took 5 bases from V and 5 from J, leaving 12 bases between them. Germline CDR1 and CDR2: SGHTA and FQGNSA. The CDR3 covers 13 residues. The CDR3 nucleotides are TGTGCCAGCAGCGCTACAGGGCGGGAGACCCAGTACTTC. It translates to CASSATGRETQYF.

This clonotype was observed a single time. The chain has TRBV29-1 and TRBJ1-1; the match to TRBD1 covers 8 bases. CDR1 and CDR2 (germline): SQVTM, ANQGSEA. The CDR3 has 14 amino acids. V shed 6 bases and J 2 bases; nucleotides not matched to a gene: 8. CDR3 sequence reads: CSVLRQGLNTEAFF. The DNA for the CDR3 is TGCAGCGTCCTCAGACAGGGGCTCAACACTGAAGCTTTCTTT.

V is TRBV10-3 and J is TRBJ2-4; D is possibly TRBD2 (7 bases). The end of the DNA fits TRBJ2-7 better, so the J call may be wrong. The CDR3 is 14 residues long. The germline V gene encodes CDR1 ENHRY and CDR2 SYGVKD. The CDR3: CAIREGGGGYEQYF. For the CDR3, the DNA is TGTGCCATCAGGGAGGGGGGGGGAGGTTACGAGCAGTACTTC.

The sample holds a few counts of this clonotype. This sequence may be a read error, since a much larger clone differs from it by one base. The chain recombines TRBV6-2 or TRBV6-3 with TRBJ2-1, with 11 bases aligning to TRBD2. CDR1 and CDR2 (germline): MNHEY, SVGEGT. This CDR3 has 14 amino acids. Trimming took 5 bases from V and 8 from J; bases not matched to a gene: 5. The CDR3 loop reads CASSPSGGWDEQFF. Written as DNA, the CDR3 is TGTGCCAGCAGTCCTAGCGGGGGGTGGGATGAGCAGTTCTTC.

The chain is built from TRBV7-9 and TRBJ2-5; either TRBD1 or TRBD2 may fit D (5 bases each). Trimming cost V 4 bases and J 5 bases, with 23 bases left between them. Germline V gene sequence: CDR1 SEHNR, CDR2 FQNEAQ (reference sequence). This CDR3 comprises 17 residues. The CDR3 protein is CASSSGLSQWDGETQYF. The CDR3 DNA sequence: TGTGCCAGCAGCTCTGGGCTATCTCAATGGGACGGGGAGACCCAGTACTTC.

This clonotype was recorded a few times. This sequence joins TRBV5-1 and TRBJ2-5; D gene unclear. The germline V and J ends were trimmed by 0 bases and 2 bases, with 8 bases remaining between them. The CDR3 runs to 14 residues. The germline V gene has CDR1 SGHRS and CDR2 YFSETQ. The CDR3 region is CASSLVTLQETQYF. DNA of the CDR3: TGCGCCAGCAGCTTGGTGACTCTTCAAGAGACCCAGTACTTC.

The J gene is TRBJ1-1, the V gene TRBV4-1; D is uncertain. CDR1 is MGHRA and CDR2 is YSYEKL in the germline V gene. CDR3 size: 15 residues. Trimming pared 4 bases from V and 11 bases from J, leaving 23 bases between. CDR3 sequence (DNA): TGCGCCAGCAGCCGAGATGGCTCAACGGGGAGGAGGGCTTTCTTT. This gives the protein CASSRDGSTGRRAFF.

V gene TRBV6-5 combines with J gene TRBJ1-6, with 9 bases lining up with TRBD1. The J segment lost 10 bases and the V segment lost 6 bases, leaving 4 bases of the junction unmatched. The germline V gene has CDR1 MNHEY and CDR2 SVGAGI. This CDR3 is built from 13 residues. CDR3 residues: CASRGQGGSPLHF. For the CDR3, the DNA is TGTGCCAGCAGGGGACAGGGTGGATCACCCCTCCACTTT.

The chain has TRBV2 and TRBJ2-1; possibly TRBD2 for D (5 bases). The CDR3 totals 15 residues. V was pared by 1 base and J by 5 bases, with 12 bases between. The germline CDR1 and CDR2 sequences are SNHLY and FYNNEI. The CDR3, as DNA: TGTGCCAGCAGTGAAGACTGGTTGACTAACAATGAGCAGTTCTTC. Amino acids: CASSEDWLTNNEQFF. Filled out from reference TRBV2 and TRBJ2-1, the complete variable domain reads EPEVTQTPSHQVTQMGQEVILRCVPISNHLYFYWYRQILGQKVEFLVSFYNNEISEKSEIFDDQFSVERPDGSNFTLKIRSTKLEDSAMYFCASSEDWLTNNEQFFGPGTRLTVL.

The chain couples TRBV5-1 to TRBJ1-2, with TRBD1 identical over 8 bases. Unmatched junction bases numbered 14, after V lost 0 bases and J lost 4 bases. Looked up from germline, CDR1 is SGHRS and CDR2 is YFSETQ. The CDR3 runs to 18 residues. CDR3 sequence reads: CASSLGADRAPTPYGYTF. The CDR3 DNA is TGCGCCAGCAGCTTGGGAGCGGACAGGGCGCCAACACCCTATGGCTACACCTTC.

V usage is TRBV9 and J usage is TRBJ1-2; D unclear. Germline lookup yields CDR1 SGDLS and CDR2 YYNGEE. The V gene lost 2 bases and the J gene lost 6 bases, with 14 bases spanning the gap. CDR3 length: 14 amino acids. The CDR3 DNA sequence: TGTGCCAGCAGCGTCGCTGTTTGGGCGGATGGCTACACCTTC. This translates into CASSVAVWADGYTF. Drawing the rest from reference TRBV9 and TRBJ1-2, the complete variable domain is DSGVTQTPKHLITATGQRVTLRCSPRSGDLSVYWYQQSLDQGLQFLIQYYNGEERAKGNILERFSAQQFPDLHSELNLSSLELGDSALYFCASSVAVWADGYTFGSGTRLTVV.

This clonotype was picked up a small number of times. The CDR3 loop is CSTLDRHNEQFF. The CDR3 coding sequence is TGCAGCACTCTCGACAGACACAATGAGCAGTTCTTC. The chain joins TRBV29-1 to TRBJ2-1; D might be TRBD1 (5 bases). The CDR3 is 12 amino acids. The V gene lost 8 bases and the J gene lost 5 bases, with 13 bases spanning the gap. Germline assignment: CDR1 SQVTM and CDR2 ANQGSEA.

The rearrangement uses TRBV7-8 and TRBJ2-1, with a tentative D call TRBD1 (5 bases). V shed 0 bases and J shed 0 bases, with 9 bases lying between them. CDR3 size: 16 residues. CDR1 is SGHVS, CDR2 FQNEAQ, per germline. This CDR3 is CASSLARVSSYNEQFF. In DNA form, the CDR3 reads TGTGCCAGCAGCTTAGCCAGGGTTAGCTCCTACAATGAGCAGTTCTTC.

This clonotype turned up a few times. V usage is TRBV5-1 and J usage is TRBJ1-1; possibly TRBD1 for D (5 bases). V lost 5 bases and J lost 2, with 13 bases in between. This CDR3 spans 14 amino acids. From germline, CDR1 is SGHRS and CDR2 YFSETQ. DNA of the CDR3: TGCGCCAGCAGGAAAGACAGCTCCAACACTGAAGCTTTCTTT. Encoded protein: CASRKDSSNTEAFF.

The chain combines TRBV20-1 with TRBJ2-1; D is ambiguous. This CDR3 region has 15 residues. Germline values: CDR1 DFQATT, CDR2 SNEGSKA (reference sequence). V was shortened by 5 bases and J by 2 bases, with 16 bases between the two germline ends. CDR3 sequence (DNA): TGCAGTGCTGGCCAACCCCCCTTCCCCTACAATGAGCAGTTCTTC. It specifies CSAGQPPFPYNEQFF.

The chain recombines TRBV6-2 or TRBV6-3 with TRBJ2-1; possible D gene TRBD1, 5 bases. This CDR3 has 14 residues. The V gene lost 7 bases and the J gene lost 0 bases, with 10 bases spanning the gap. Per germline, CDR1 MNHEY and CDR2 SVGEGT. CDR3 sequence: CASTRQYSYNEQFF. The DNA for the CDR3 is TGTGCCAGCACCCGACAGTACTCCTACAATGAGCAGTTCTTC.

The V gene is TRBV11-2, the J gene TRBJ2-1; D possibly matches TRBD1 or TRBD2 (6 bases each). The CDR3 loop spans 16 amino acids. V was shortened by 6 bases and J by 4 bases, with 19 bases between the two germline ends. Germline V gene data show CDR1 as SGHAT and CDR2 as FQNNGV. The CDR3 nucleotides are TGTGCCAGCAGAGAAGTCGCCGGGGGCCCGTACAATGAGCAGTTCTTC. Encoded protein: CASREVAGGPYNEQFF.

The chain recombines TRBV20-1 with TRBJ2-7, with D tentatively TRBD1 or TRBD2 (5 bases each). The ends were cut back, 0 bases at V and 2 bases at J, with 14 bases in the middle. From germline, CDR1 is DFQATT and CDR2 SNEGSKA (reference sequence). The CDR3 covers 15 residues. CDR3 DNA sequence: TGCAGTGCTAGAGATGTGAGGGGCCTTCCCTACGAGCAGTACTTC. Translation gives CSARDVRGLPYEQYF.

This clonotype was counted once. J is TRBJ2-3 and V is TRBV4-2, with 8 bases lining up with TRBD1. J was trimmed by 2 bases and V by 1 base; bases with no gene match: 8. The length of the CDR3 is 17 residues. CDR1 LGHNA and CDR2 YNFKEQ come from the germline V gene. The CDR3 DNA follows: TGTGCCAGCAGCCAAGGTTTTGGACAGGGCGACACAGATACGCAGTATTTT. It is translated as CASSQGFGQGDTDTQYF.

This clonotype occurred once. A much larger clone sits a single nucleotide away, making a read error possible. In nucleotides, the CDR3 is TGCGCCAGCAGCCAAGAATGGGGGGATCAGCCCCAGCATTTT. Translated: CASSQEWGDQPQHF. The chain employs TRBV4-1 and TRBJ1-5, with D perhaps TRBD1 (5 bases). CDR1 MGHRA and CDR2 YSYEKL come from the germline V gene. The CDR3 consists of 14 residues. With 0 bases removed from V and 5 bases from J, the gap between germline ends came to 8 bases.

V is TRBV24-1 and J is TRBJ2-1; no reliable D call. CDR1 is KGHDR and CDR2 is SFDVKD in the germline V gene. The CDR3 has 13 amino acids. Trimming pared 0 bases from V and 12 bases from J, leaving 11 bases between. CDR3 nucleotides: TGTGCCACCAGTGATTTGCGTTCTTTAAGGCAGTTCTTC. Translating it yields CATSDLRSLRQFF.

This clonotype was counted only a few times. The genes are TRBV6-4 and TRBJ1-1; 8 bases align to TRBD1. After removal of 3 bases from V and 3 bases from J, the junction contained 6 bases not matched to a gene. In germline, CDR1 is MRHNA, CDR2 SNTAGT. CDR3 size: 15 residues. In DNA, the CDR3 is TGTGCCAGCAGTGAGGGGACAGGTCGGGACACTGAAGCTTTCTTT. Encoded protein: CASSEGTGRDTEAFF.